Listed here are 3 T cell receptor beta chains from one sample, sequenced in a study of OX40 agonist ivuxolimab in advanced cancers. Sequencing was performed with immunoSEQ multiplex PCR; in TCRdb, only in-frame clones are kept and a portion is missing. The sample has 67,000 or so clones; about 88% are singletons. This sample comprised CD4+ or CD8+ T cells sorted from blood, obtained in a trial of the OX40 agonist ivuxolimab. The source of these receptors is an adult with an advanced solid tumor such as melanoma, head and neck, liver or kidney cancer.

The rearrangement uses TRBV11-3 and TRBJ1-1; D not resolved. Per germline, CDR1 SGHNT and CDR2 YENEEA. V was shortened by 1 base and J by 0 bases, with 9 bases between the two germline ends. The CDR3 extends over 15 amino acids. The CDR3 nucleotides read TGTGCCAGCAGCTTAGGAGGTTCCATGAACACTGAAGCTTTCTTT. Amino acids: CASSLGGSMNTEAFF.

This clone was counted a few times. The J gene is TRBJ2-3, the V gene TRBV5-3; D is ambiguous. TRBV5-3 is flagged as an ORF with uncertain function. CDR3 size: 14 residues. The V gene lost 4 bases and the J gene lost 0 bases, with 9 bases spanning the gap. The CDR3 DNA reads TGTGCCAGAAGCCCCAACGACAGCACAGATACGCAGTATTTT. It yields the protein CARSPNDSTDTQYF.

This clone was picked up one time. The chain joins TRBV10-3 to TRBJ2-3; either TRBD1 or TRBD2 may supply D (5 bases each). The V gene's germline CDR1 is ENHRY and CDR2 SYGVKD. V was trimmed by 8 bases and J by 6 bases, leaving 12 bases between them. The CDR3 length is 12 residues. The CDR3 coding sequence is TGTGCCATCGGGGGAAGGGTGGATACGCAGTATTTT. Protein sequence: CAIGGRVDTQYF.